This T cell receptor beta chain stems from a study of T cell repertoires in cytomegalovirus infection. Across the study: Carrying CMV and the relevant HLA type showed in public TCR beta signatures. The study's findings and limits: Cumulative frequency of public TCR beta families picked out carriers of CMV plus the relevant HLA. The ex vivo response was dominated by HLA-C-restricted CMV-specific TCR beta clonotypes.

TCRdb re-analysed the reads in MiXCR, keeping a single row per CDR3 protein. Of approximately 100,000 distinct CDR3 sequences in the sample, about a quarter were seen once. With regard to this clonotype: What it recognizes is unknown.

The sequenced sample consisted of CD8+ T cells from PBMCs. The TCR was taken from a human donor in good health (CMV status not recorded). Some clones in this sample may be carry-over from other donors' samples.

CDR3 sequence reads: CASSRSWGTANSPLHF. CDR3 DNA sequence: TGTGCCAGCAGTCGATCTTGGGGGACAGCAAATTCACCCCTCCACTTT. The chain carries TRBV6-5 and TRBJ1-6, with 7 bases matching TRBD1. Germline-derived CDR1 and CDR2 are MNHEY and SVGAGI. The CDR3 totals 16 residues. The V segment lost 5 bases and the J segment 7 bases; nucleotides outside the gene matches: 11.